This TCR beta chain was profiled in a study of T-cell memory formation after mild COVID-19. CDR3 size: 15 residues. V gave up 4 bases and J gave up 7 bases; unmatched junction bases: 8. The germline V gene encodes CDR1 KGHDR and CDR2 SFDVKD. This clonotype has more than one count but fewer than ten. One entry per CDR3 protein, called by TCRdb with MiXCR from the 5' RACE reads. The table has 80,000 to 95,000 distinct CDR3 sequences, around 25% seen once; the top ten hold less than 55%. This sequence was found in a young man who had mild COVID-19 (a few samples of this study predate the infection). Cell type and time point are not known. Sequenced material: PBMCs or a T cell subset sorted from them (not recorded which). The chain employs TRBV24-1 and TRBJ2-3; TRBD1 agrees at 9 bases. The CDR3 reads CATSELDRGLYTQYF. The CDR3 DNA reads TGTGCCACCAGTGAATTGGACAGGGGCCTCTATACGCAGTATTTT.